Listed below are T cell receptor beta chains from one sample, sequenced in a study of blood T cell repertoires in COVID-19. Sequencing was performed with immunoSEQ multiplex PCR; in TCRdb, only in-frame clones are kept and a portion is missing. This table holds 400,000 to 450,000 clones, about 91% found once. The specimen was peripheral blood. These receptors were obtained from a woman in her 50s with COVID-19, enrolled during active disease. Both conserved end residues are part of each CDR3. Each record gives: D gene, V gene, J gene, CDR3 protein, CDR3 DNA. The D gene is left open where the match is weak.

TRBD2	TRBV7-3	TRBJ2-1	CASSYAGTSGHNEQFF	TGTGCCAGCAGCTACGCCGGGACTAGCGGGCACAATGAGCAGTTCTTC
TRBD1	TRBV5-1	TRBJ1-1	CASSSMDRPDISNTEAFF	TGCGCCAGCAGCTCCATGGACAGGCCCGACATAAGTAACACTGAAGCTTTCTTT
.	TRBV28	TRBJ2-3	CASRGSTDTQYF	TGTGCCAGCCGGGGGAGCACAGATACGCAGTATTTT
.	TRBV11-2	TRBJ1-1	CASSSRGGAHVIAEAFF	TGTGCCAGCAGCTCCCGGGGAGGGGCGCACGTGATAGCTGAAGCTTTCTTT
TRBD1	TRBV6-5	TRBJ1-5	CASSSGTGNQPQHF	TGTGCCAGCAGTTCCGGGACAGGGAATCAGCCCCAGCATTTT
.	TRBV3-1/TRBV3-2	TRBJ2-6	CASSQDIIHSGANVLTF	TGTGCCAGCAGCCAAGACATTATACATTCTGGGGCCAACGTCCTGACTTTC
.	TRBV6-6	TRBJ1-1	CAIGVMNTEAFF	TGTGCCATCGGGGTTATGAACACTGAAGCTTTCTTT
.	TRBV3-1/TRBV3-2	TRBJ2-7	CASSQVSGYEQYF	TGTGCCAGCAGCCAGGTCAGTGGCTACGAGCAGTACTTC
.	TRBV7-6	TRBJ1-4	CASRLGGNEKLFF	TGTGCCTCCCGTTTAGGAGGAAATGAAAAACTGTTTTTT
TRBD1	TRBV5-1	TRBJ2-3	CASSLGDRVTDTQYF	TGCGCCAGCAGCTTGGGGGACAGGGTAACAGATACGCAGTATTTT
TRBD2	TRBV11-1	TRBJ2-3	CASSGPTSGGANTQYF	TGTGCCAGCAGCGGACCGACTAGCGGGGGGGCGAATACGCAGTATTTT
.	TRBV6-6	TRBJ2-7	CASRVEDTTVEQYF	TGTGCCAGCAGAGTAGAGGACACCACCGTGGAGCAGTACTTC
TRBD1	TRBV3-1/TRBV3-2	TRBJ2-7	CASSNRQGGQQYF	TGTGCCAGCAGCAACAGACAGGGGGGACAGCAGTACTTC
.	TRBV5-6	TRBJ1-2	CASSGYRSNYGYTF	TGTGCCAGCAGCGGGTACAGAAGTAACTATGGCTACACCTTC
.	TRBV4-2	TRBJ1-1	CASSQDMFIGSVQEGTEAFF	TGTGCCAGCAGCCAAGATATGTTTATCGGTTCGGTCCAGGAAGGCACTGAAGCTTTCTTT